What follows are 15 T cell receptor beta chains derived from one specimen sequenced in a study of T cell changes during pregnancy in multiple sclerosis. Assay used: immunoSEQ multiplex PCR; TCRdb lists only in-frame clones, some missing. The sample contains roughly 84,000 clones, roughly 93% of which appear only once. The sample was peripheral blood, taken in the third trimester of pregnancy. The source is a female donor in good health, enrolled as a control in a pregnancy study.

This sequence joins TRBV20-1 and TRBJ2-1; D might be TRBD1 (5 bases). Trimming left V 5 bases short and J 5 bases short, with 7 bases between. CDR3 length: 11 residues. Germline lookup yields CDR1 DFQATT and CDR2 SNEGSKA (reference sequence). The CDR3 nucleotides read TGCAGTGCTGGGGCGGACAATGAGCAGTTCTTC. Its translation: CSAGADNEQFF.

The chain couples TRBV5-1 to TRBJ2-6; no clear D. V was trimmed by 1 base and J by 0 bases, leaving 5 bases between them. The V gene's germline CDR1 is SGHRS and CDR2 YFSETQ. The CDR3 contains 15 residues. CDR3 in amino acids: CASSLTASGANVLTF. The CDR3 nucleotides read TGCGCCAGCAGCTTGACAGCCTCTGGGGCCAACGTCCTGACTTTC.

The chain couples TRBV19 to TRBJ1-5; 8 bases are a match to TRBD1. Germline V gene sequence: CDR1 LNHDA, CDR2 SQIVND (reference sequence). The CDR3 loop spans 14 amino acids. Germline trimming cut 3 bases from V and 9 bases from J; bases unmatched to any gene: 7. The CDR3 spells CASSIDQGARPQHF. The CDR3, as DNA: TGTGCCAGTAGTATTGACCAGGGGGCTCGGCCCCAGCATTTT.

The chain carries TRBV11-2 and TRBJ2-7, with 13 bases fitting TRBD2. Per germline, CDR1 SGHAT and CDR2 FQNNGV. There are 17 residues in the CDR3. With V trimmed by 4 bases and J by 5 bases, 11 bases remained unmatched. The CDR3 bases are TGTGCCAGCAGCTCCCCTCGGACTAGCGGGAGAGGCAACGAGCAGTACTTC. This codes for CASSSPRTSGRGNEQYF.

The rearrangement joins TRBV4-1 to TRBJ1-1; 8 positions agree with TRBD1. Germline lookup yields CDR1 MGHRA and CDR2 YSYEKL. The ends lost 0 bases at V and 4 bases at J; junction bases unmatched: 10. The CDR3 is made up of 17 amino acids. CDR3 DNA sequence: TGCGCCAGCAGCCAAGAAAATCAGGGGGCGGTGAGCACTGAAGCTTTCTTT. Protein: CASSQENQGAVSTEAFF.

The chain couples TRBV18 to TRBJ2-3; 9 nucleotides agree with TRBD2. CDR3 length: 16 residues. The V gene end was trimmed by 6 bases and the J gene end by 2 bases; junction bases not matched to a gene: 9. Germline V gene sequence: CDR1 KGHSH, CDR2 LQKENI. In DNA form, the CDR3 reads TGTGCCAGCTCGCCCCTGACTAGCGGACCCACAGATACGCAGTATTTT. This encodes CASSPLTSGPTDTQYF.

J is TRBJ1-5 and V is TRBV6-1, with TRBD1 as a possible D gene (6 bases). From germline, CDR1 is MNHNS and CDR2 SASEGT. V dropped 5 bases and J dropped 7 bases, with 15 bases sitting between them. CDR3 length equals 14 residues. The CDR3 DNA reads as TGTGCCAGCAGTAGTGTACAGGGAGTCCAGCCCCAGCATTTT. Amino acid sequence: CASSSVQGVQPQHF.

The chain uses TRBV28 and TRBJ2-7; D is unclear. V lost 9 bases and J 5 bases, leaving 17 bases between the germline ends. Germline CDR1 MDHEN, CDR2 SYDVKM. This CDR3 comprises 13 residues. The DNA for the CDR3 is TGTGCCAGTAGAGGAGACGGCGTGAACGAGCAGTACTTC. Translated: CASRGDGVNEQYF.

The chain recombines TRBV6-5 with TRBJ1-6, with 8 bases fitting TRBD1. The junction had 4 bases not matched to a gene; V was cut back by 5 bases and J by 7 bases. The CDR3 is made up of 14 amino acids. Per germline, CDR1 MNHEY and CDR2 SVGAGI. CDR3 in amino acids: CASSRTGRNSPLHF. CDR3 in DNA: TGTGCCAGCAGTCGGACAGGGCGAAATTCACCCCTCCACTTT.

This clone is classed as medium-sized (0.01 to 0.1%). The chain recombines TRBV2 with TRBJ1-2; 7 positions match TRBD1. Germline V lookup: CDR1 SNHLY, CDR2 FYNNEI. The CDR3 length is 14 residues. The J segment lost 3 bases and the V segment lost 8 bases, leaving 9 bases of the junction unmatched. This CDR3 reads CASGETGSHYGYTF. The CDR3 region has the DNA TGTGCCAGCGGAGAGACAGGGTCTCACTATGGCTACACCTTC.

This clone has more than one count but fewer than ten. The CDR3: CASSYGSSGGYEQYF. CDR3 DNA sequence: TGTGCCAGCAGTTACGGGTCTAGCGGGGGCTACGAGCAGTACTTC. The chain carries TRBV6-5 and TRBJ2-7; 10 nucleotides match TRBD2. V trimming: 2 bases; J trimming: 3 bases; junction bases outside the gene matches: 4. There are 15 residues in the CDR3. CDR1 MNHEY and CDR2 SVGAGI come from the germline V gene.

The V call is TRBV27, the J call TRBJ2-3, with D possibly matching TRBD2 (6 bases). The CDR3 is 13 residues long. Trimming removed 0 bases from V and 8 bases from J, with 9 bases in between. In germline, CDR1 is MNHEY, CDR2 SMNVEV (reference sequence). CDR3 amino acids: CASSLSHGGTQYF. The CDR3 nucleotides read TGTGCCAGCAGTTTATCGCACGGGGGTACGCAGTATTTT.

This sequence joins TRBV19 and TRBJ2-7; tentatively, D is TRBD1 (6 bases). The length of the CDR3 is 14 residues. Germline V gene sequence: CDR1 LNHDA, CDR2 SQIVND (reference sequence). V lost 1 base, J lost 1 base, and 8 bases lay in between. CDR3 region: CASSIVGGSYEQYF. DNA for the CDR3: TGTGCCAGTAGTATAGTAGGGGGATCCTACGAGCAGTACTTC.

The chain employs TRBV4-2 and TRBJ1-1, with D perhaps TRBD1 (6 bases). Looked up from germline, CDR1 is LGHNA and CDR2 is YNFKEQ. CDR3 length: 16 residues. The ends were cut back, 3 bases at V and 3 bases at J, with 17 bases in the middle. The DNA of the CDR3 is TGTGCCAGCAGCCACCCCTGGGGGGGCAGCGACACTGAAGCTTTCTTT. Residues: CASSHPWGGSDTEAFF.

The V call is TRBV5-1, the J call TRBJ1-1, with 9 bases identical to TRBD1. J lost 4 bases, V lost 7 bases, and 8 bases had no gene match. Per germline, CDR1 SGHRS and CDR2 YFSETQ. The CDR3 consists of 14 residues. CDR3 bases: TGCGCCAGCCGACTATCGACAGGGGGCACTGAAGCTTTCTTT. This encodes CASRLSTGGTEAFF.